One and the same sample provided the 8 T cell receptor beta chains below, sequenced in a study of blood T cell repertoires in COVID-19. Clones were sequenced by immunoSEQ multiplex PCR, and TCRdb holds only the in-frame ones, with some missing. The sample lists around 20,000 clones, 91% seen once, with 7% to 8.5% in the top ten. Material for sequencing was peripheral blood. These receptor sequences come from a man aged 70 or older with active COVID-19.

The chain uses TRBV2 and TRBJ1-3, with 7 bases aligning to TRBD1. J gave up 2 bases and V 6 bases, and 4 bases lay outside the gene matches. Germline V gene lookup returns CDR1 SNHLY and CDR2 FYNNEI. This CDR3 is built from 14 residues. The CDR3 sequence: CASSGGGTGNTIYF. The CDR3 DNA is TGTGCCAGCAGCGGAGGGGGCACTGGAAACACCATATATTTT.

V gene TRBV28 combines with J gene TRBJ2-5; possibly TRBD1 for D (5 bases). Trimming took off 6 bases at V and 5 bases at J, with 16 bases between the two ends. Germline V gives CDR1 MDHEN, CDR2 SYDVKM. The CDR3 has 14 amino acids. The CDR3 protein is CASRAVRVGETQYF. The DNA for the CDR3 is TGTGCCAGCAGGGCAGTCAGGGTTGGGGAGACCCAGTACTTC.

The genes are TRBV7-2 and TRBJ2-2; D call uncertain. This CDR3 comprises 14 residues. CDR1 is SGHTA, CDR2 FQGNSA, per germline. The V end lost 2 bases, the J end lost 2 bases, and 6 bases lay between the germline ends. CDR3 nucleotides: TGTGCCAGCAGCTTATACAGTAACACCGGGGAGCTGTTTTTT. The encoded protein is CASSLYSNTGELFF. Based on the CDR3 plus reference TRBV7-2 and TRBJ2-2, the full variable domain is GAGVSQSPSNKVTEKGKDVELRCDPISGHTALYWYRQSLGQGLEFLIYFQGNSAPDKSGLPSDRFSAERTGGSVSTLTIQRTQQEDSAVYLCASSLYSNTGELFFGEGSRLTVL.

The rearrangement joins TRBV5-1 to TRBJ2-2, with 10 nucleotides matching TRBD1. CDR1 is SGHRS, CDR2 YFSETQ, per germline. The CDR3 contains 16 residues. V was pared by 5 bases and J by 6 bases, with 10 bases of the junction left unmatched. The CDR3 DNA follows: TGCGCCAGCAGGCACCCGGGACAGGGGCTAGCCGGGGAGCTGTTTTTT. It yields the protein CASRHPGQGLAGELFF.

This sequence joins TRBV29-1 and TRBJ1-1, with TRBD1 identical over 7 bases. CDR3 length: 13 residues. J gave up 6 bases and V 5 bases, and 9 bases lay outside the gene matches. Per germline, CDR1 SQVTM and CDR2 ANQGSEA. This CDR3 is CSVSPTGKAEAFF. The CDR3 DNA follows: TGCAGCGTTTCCCCGACAGGGAAGGCTGAAGCTTTCTTT.

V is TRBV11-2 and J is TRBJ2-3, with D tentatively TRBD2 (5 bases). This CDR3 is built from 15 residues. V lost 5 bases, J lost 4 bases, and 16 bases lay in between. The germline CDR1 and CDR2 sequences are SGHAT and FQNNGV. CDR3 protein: CASSLKGVGADTQYF. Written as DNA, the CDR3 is TGTGCCAGCAGCCTCAAGGGCGTGGGAGCAGATACGCAGTATTTT.

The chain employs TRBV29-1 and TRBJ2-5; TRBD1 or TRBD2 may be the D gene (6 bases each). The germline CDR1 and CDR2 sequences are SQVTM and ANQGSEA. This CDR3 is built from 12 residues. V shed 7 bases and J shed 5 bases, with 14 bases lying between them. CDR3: CSAGAGLETQYF. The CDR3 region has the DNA TGCAGCGCGGGGGCTGGGCTGGAGACCCAGTACTTC.

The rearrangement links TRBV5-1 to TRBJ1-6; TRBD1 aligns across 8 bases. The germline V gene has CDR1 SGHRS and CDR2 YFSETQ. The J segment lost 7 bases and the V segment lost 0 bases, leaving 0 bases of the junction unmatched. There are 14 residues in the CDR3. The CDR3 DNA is TGCGCCAGCAGCTTGGGACAGGGGAATTCACCCCTCCACTTT. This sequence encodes CASSLGQGNSPLHF.